A selection of T cell receptor beta chains follows, all from one sample in a study of CD8+ T cells in alopecia areata. This table comes from immunoSEQ multiplex PCR, and its TCRdb copy is limited to in-frame clones, with some not included. The sample comprises around 97,000 clones, roughly 53% of which are singletons, and 8.8% rests with the top ten. Input material: CD4+ T cells sorted from blood. These receptors originate from a human donor in good health. CDR3s include the opening cysteine and the closing phenylalanine or tryptophan. D genes are given only for firm matches. Some rows mark clone size as missing; the rest say once, few, many or name a class of expanded clone.

clone size: few; V gene: TRBV29-1; D gene: NA; J gene: TRBJ1-1; CDR3 protein: CSVCEQQMNTEAFF; CDR3 DNA: TGCAGCGTTTGTGAACAGCAGATGAACACTGAAGCTTTCTTT
clone size: NA; V gene: TRBV15; D gene: NA; J gene: TRBJ2-5; CDR3 protein: CATSRDSAGETQYF; CDR3 DNA: TGTGCCACCAGCAGAGATTCGGCAGGAGAGACCCAGTACTTC
clone size: NA; V gene: TRBV5-1; D gene: NA; J gene: TRBJ1-1; CDR3 protein: CASTLVAGANTEAFF; CDR3 DNA: TGCGCCAGCACACTGGTGGCAGGGGCGAACACTGAAGCTTTCTTT
clone size: NA; V gene: TRBV23-1; D gene: NA; J gene: TRBJ2-3; CDR3 protein: CASTQTGGGTDTQYF; CDR3 DNA: TGCGCCAGCACCCAAACAGGGGGGGGCACAGATACGCAGTATTTT
clone size: NA; V gene: TRBV5-6; D gene: NA; J gene: TRBJ1-1; CDR3 protein: CASSWAGEAFF; CDR3 DNA: TGTGCCAGCAGCTGGGCAGGGGAAGCTTTCTTT
clone size: NA; V gene: TRBV30; D gene: TRBD1; J gene: TRBJ2-3; CDR3 protein: CAWSVLTGRDTQYF; CDR3 DNA: TGTGCCTGGAGTGTACTGACAGGGAGAGATACGCAGTATTTT
clone size: NA; V gene: TRBV11-2; D gene: NA; J gene: TRBJ2-3; CDR3 protein: CASSPRDGTQYF; CDR3 DNA: TGTGCCAGCAGCCCTCGAGACGGTACGCAGTATTTT
clone size: NA; V gene: TRBV27; D gene: NA; J gene: TRBJ1-4; CDR3 protein: CASSLQISTNEKLFF; CDR3 DNA: TGTGCCAGCAGTTTACAGATTTCAACTAATGAAAAACTGTTTTTT
clone size: NA; V gene: TRBV7-2; D gene: NA; J gene: TRBJ2-3; CDR3 protein: CASSPLMVTREATQYF; CDR3 DNA: TGTGCCAGCAGCCCTTTGATGGTGACTCGCGAGGCAACGCAGTATTTT
clone size: NA; V gene: TRBV6-6; D gene: TRBD1; J gene: TRBJ1-4; CDR3 protein: CASRLQGAEKLFF; CDR3 DNA: TGTGCCAGCAGGCTACAGGGGGCTGAAAAACTGTTTTTT
clone size: NA; V gene: TRBV6-5; D gene: NA; J gene: TRBJ2-5; CDR3 protein: CASSYSRQGSQETQYF; CDR3 DNA: TGTGCCAGCAGTTACTCGAGGCAGGGGAGCCAAGAGACCCAGTACTTC
clone size: NA; V gene: TRBV5-6; D gene: NA; J gene: TRBJ1-2; CDR3 protein: CASSLRSYGYTF; CDR3 DNA: TGTGCCAGCAGCTTGAGGTCCTATGGCTACACCTTC
clone size: NA; V gene: TRBV19; D gene: NA; J gene: TRBJ2-2; CDR3 protein: CASSIAGARELFF; CDR3 DNA: TGTGCCAGTAGTATAGCGGGGGCCAGGGAGCTGTTTTTT
clone size: few; V gene: TRBV5-1; D gene: TRBD1; J gene: TRBJ2-5; CDR3 protein: CASSLSGQGTLYQETQYF; CDR3 DNA: TGCGCCAGCAGCTTATCGGGACAGGGGACCCTGTACCAAGAGACCCAGTACTTC
clone size: few; V gene: TRBV5-1; D gene: TRBD1; J gene: TRBJ2-3; CDR3 protein: CASSVDRAADTQYF; CDR3 DNA: TGCGCCAGCAGCGTCGACAGGGCCGCGGATACGCAGTATTTT
clone size: medium-sized; V gene: TRBV19; D gene: TRBD2; J gene: TRBJ2-1; CDR3 protein: CASSIWRGGLNEQFF; CDR3 DNA: TGTGCCAGTAGTATCTGGCGGGGGGGCCTGAATGAGCAGTTCTTC
clone size: few; V gene: TRBV30; D gene: NA; J gene: TRBJ1-2; CDR3 protein: CAWISRTAYGYTF; CDR3 DNA: TGTGCCTGGATAAGCCGGACAGCCTATGGCTACACCTTC
clone size: NA; V gene: TRBV7-2; D gene: TRBD2; J gene: TRBJ2-5; CDR3 protein: CASSVSGGAAETQYF; CDR3 DNA: TGTGCCAGCAGCGTTAGCGGGGGGGCCGCCGAGACCCAGTACTTC
clone size: NA; V gene: TRBV29-1; D gene: NA; J gene: TRBJ1-5; CDR3 protein: CSAATGSNSNQPQHF; CDR3 DNA: TGCAGCGCCGCAACAGGGTCGAATAGCAATCAGCCCCAGCATTTT
clone size: NA; V gene: TRBV30; D gene: NA; J gene: TRBJ2-3; CDR3 protein: CAWSGTPVTDTQYF; CDR3 DNA: TGTGCCTGGAGTGGTACCCCGGTCACAGATACGCAGTATTTT
clone size: few; V gene: TRBV5-6; D gene: TRBD1; J gene: TRBJ1-5; CDR3 protein: CASSLGTGGWLINQPQHF; CDR3 DNA: TGTGCCAGCAGCTTGGGGACAGGGGGCTGGCTGATCAATCAGCCCCAGCATTTT
clone size: NA; V gene: TRBV7-2; D gene: NA; J gene: TRBJ1-3; CDR3 protein: CASSLAGRMLGNTIYF; CDR3 DNA: TGTGCCAGCAGCTTAGCGGGCCGGATGCTTGGAAACACCATATATTTT
clone size: NA; V gene: TRBV6-1; D gene: TRBD1; J gene: TRBJ2-7; CDR3 protein: CASSEEGQGADEQYF; CDR3 DNA: TGTGCCAGCAGTGAAGAGGGACAGGGGGCTGATGAGCAGTACTTC
clone size: few; V gene: TRBV28; D gene: NA; J gene: TRBJ1-4; CDR3 protein: CASSSVTVSEKLFF; CDR3 DNA: TGTGCCAGCAGTTCTGTAACAGTCAGTGAAAAACTGTTTTTT
clone size: few; V gene: TRBV2; D gene: TRBD2; J gene: TRBJ2-5; CDR3 protein: CASSDLGTSGPLVKETQYF; CDR3 DNA: TGTGCCAGCAGTGACCTCGGGACTAGCGGCCCTCTCGTAAAAGAGACCCAGTACTTC
clone size: NA; V gene: TRBV30; D gene: NA; J gene: TRBJ1-2; CDR3 protein: CAWSRDHGYTF; CDR3 DNA: TGTGCCTGGAGTAGGGACCATGGCTACACCTTC
clone size: once; V gene: TRBV2; D gene: NA; J gene: TRBJ2-7; CDR3 protein: CASSAPDWARDEQYF; CDR3 DNA: TGTGCCAGCAGCGCCCCTGACTGGGCAAGGGACGAGCAGTACTTC
clone size: NA; V gene: TRBV28; D gene: NA; J gene: TRBJ1-1; CDR3 protein: CASSPPLPNTEAFF; CDR3 DNA: TGTGCCAGCAGTCCTCCCCTTCCGAACACTGAAGCTTTCTTT
clone size: few; V gene: TRBV7-2; D gene: TRBD1; J gene: TRBJ1-2; CDR3 protein: CASRQDRGGSGYTF; CDR3 DNA: TGTGCCAGCAGGCAAGACAGGGGGGGAAGTGGCTACACCTTC
clone size: NA; V gene: TRBV5-1; D gene: NA; J gene: TRBJ2-5; CDR3 protein: CASRASEETQYF; CDR3 DNA: TGCGCCAGCAGGGCTAGCGAAGAGACCCAGTACTTC
clone size: NA; V gene: TRBV5-1; D gene: NA; J gene: TRBJ1-4; CDR3 protein: CASSLAGSPNEKLFF; CDR3 DNA: TGCGCCAGCAGCTTGGCAGGGAGCCCAAATGAAAAACTGTTTTTT
clone size: few; V gene: TRBV30; D gene: NA; J gene: TRBJ1-6; CDR3 protein: CAWARTSPSPLHF; CDR3 DNA: TGTGCCTGGGCGCGGACCTCGCCGTCACCCCTCCACTTT
clone size: few; V gene: TRBV18; D gene: NA; J gene: TRBJ2-7; CDR3 protein: CASSPPKGGPIYEQYF; CDR3 DNA: TGTGCCAGCTCACCACCGAAGGGGGGACCGATATACGAGCAGTACTTC
clone size: few; V gene: TRBV30; D gene: NA; J gene: TRBJ2-2; CDR3 protein: CAWSRGRITGELFF; CDR3 DNA: TGTGCCTGGAGTCGAGGCAGAATCACCGGGGAGCTGTTTTTT
clone size: few; V gene: TRBV15; D gene: NA; J gene: TRBJ2-2; CDR3 protein: CATSRAPTGELFF; CDR3 DNA: TGTGCCACCAGCAGAGCCCCCACCGGGGAGCTGTTTTTT
clone size: few; V gene: TRBV30; D gene: TRBD1; J gene: TRBJ1-6; CDR3 protein: CAWSEGQGSSPLHF; CDR3 DNA: TGTGCCTGGAGTGAGGGACAGGGAAGCTCACCCCTCCACTTT
clone size: NA; V gene: TRBV2; D gene: NA; J gene: TRBJ1-2; CDR3 protein: CASSKGLDYGYTF; CDR3 DNA: TGTGCCAGCAGCAAGGGGTTGGACTATGGCTACACCTTC
clone size: NA; V gene: TRBV6-6; D gene: NA; J gene: TRBJ2-1; CDR3 protein: CASSSPAGAKFF; CDR3 DNA: TGTGCCAGCAGCTCTCCCGCGGGGGCCAAGTTCTTC
clone size: NA; V gene: TRBV7-2; D gene: TRBD2; J gene: TRBJ2-3; CDR3 protein: CASSPRLARATQYF; CDR3 DNA: TGTGCCAGCAGCCCCCGACTAGCCCGGGCGACGCAGTATTTT
clone size: NA; V gene: TRBV7-2; D gene: NA; J gene: TRBJ2-3; CDR3 protein: CASSLQKGISTDTQYF; CDR3 DNA: TGTGCCAGCAGCTTACAGAAGGGGATTAGCACAGATACGCAGTATTTT
clone size: NA; V gene: TRBV30; D gene: NA; J gene: TRBJ2-5; CDR3 protein: CAWSVGMAQYF; CDR3 DNA: TGTGCCTGGAGTGTAGGAATGGCCCAGTACTTC
clone size: NA; V gene: TRBV29-1; D gene: NA; J gene: TRBJ2-5; CDR3 protein: CSAEEAGAGRETQYF; CDR3 DNA: TGCAGCGCCGAGGAAGCGGGTGCAGGCCGGGAGACCCAGTACTTC
clone size: NA; V gene: TRBV7-2; D gene: NA; J gene: TRBJ2-7; CDR3 protein: CASSSLGTRSYEQYF; CDR3 DNA: TGTGCCAGCAGCTCGCTAGGGACACGGAGCTACGAGCAGTACTTC
clone size: NA; V gene: TRBV7-2; D gene: TRBD1; J gene: TRBJ1-1; CDR3 protein: CASSLAGQVITTEAFF; CDR3 DNA: TGTGCCAGCAGCTTAGCGGGACAGGTCATAACAACTGAAGCTTTCTTT
clone size: NA; V gene: TRBV10-3; D gene: TRBD1; J gene: TRBJ2-7; CDR3 protein: CAISDSGTGAYEQYF; CDR3 DNA: TGTGCCATCAGTGATTCGGGGACAGGCGCCTACGAGCAGTACTTC
clone size: NA; V gene: TRBV11-2; D gene: NA; J gene: TRBJ2-7; CDR3 protein: CASSGPGYEQYF; CDR3 DNA: TGTGCCAGCAGCGGCCCGGGCTACGAGCAGTACTTC
clone size: many; V gene: TRBV29-1; D gene: NA; J gene: TRBJ2-7; CDR3 protein: CSVEEGSYEQYF; CDR3 DNA: TGCAGCGTTGAAGAGGGTTCCTACGAGCAGTACTTC